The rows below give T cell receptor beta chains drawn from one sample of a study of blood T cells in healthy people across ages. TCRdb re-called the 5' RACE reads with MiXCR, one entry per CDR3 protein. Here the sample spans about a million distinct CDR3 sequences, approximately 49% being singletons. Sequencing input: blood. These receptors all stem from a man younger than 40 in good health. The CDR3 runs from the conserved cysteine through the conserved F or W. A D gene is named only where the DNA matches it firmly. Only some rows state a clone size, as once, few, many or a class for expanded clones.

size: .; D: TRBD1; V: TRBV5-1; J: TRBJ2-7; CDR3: CASSLTAGTGLNEQYF; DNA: TGCGCCAGCAGCTTGACAGCCGGGACAGGGTTAAACGAGCAGTACTTC
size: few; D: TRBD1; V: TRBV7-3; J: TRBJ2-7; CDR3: CASSLNRGSGEQYF; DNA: TGTGCCAGCAGCTTAAACAGGGGAAGCGGCGAGCAGTACTTC
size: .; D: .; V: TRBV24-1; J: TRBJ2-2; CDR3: CATSAEPGYSGTGELFF; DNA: TGTGCCACCAGTGCCGAACCGGGATACTCGGGGACCGGGGAGCTGTTTTTT
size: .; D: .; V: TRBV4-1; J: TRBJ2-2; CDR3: CASSQDELGGTGELFF; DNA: TGCGCCAGCAGCCAAGATGAATTGGGGGGTACCGGGGAGCTGTTTTTT
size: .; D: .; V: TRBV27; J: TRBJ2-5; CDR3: CASRPTGGEGTQYF; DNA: TGTGCCAGCAGACCGACCGGGGGTGAGGGGACCCAGTACTTC
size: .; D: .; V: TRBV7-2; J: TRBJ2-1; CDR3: CASSLRLLDEQFF; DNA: TGTGCCAGCAGCTTACGGTTGCTGGATGAGCAGTTCTTC
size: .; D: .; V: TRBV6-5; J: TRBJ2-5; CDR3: CASSYTTGPEETQYF; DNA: TGTGCCAGCAGTTACACCACCGGGCCAGAAGAGACCCAGTACTTC
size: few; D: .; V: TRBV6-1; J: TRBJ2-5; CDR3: CASSDVAETQYF; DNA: TGTGCCAGCAGTGATGTGGCGGAGACCCAGTACTTC
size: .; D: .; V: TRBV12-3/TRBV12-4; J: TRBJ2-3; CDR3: CASSSTRGTDTQYF; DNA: TGTGCCAGCAGTTCGACCCGGGGCACAGATACGCAGTATTTT
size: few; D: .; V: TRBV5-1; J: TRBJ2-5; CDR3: CASSSGAVKETQYF; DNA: TGCGCCAGCAGCTCGGGGGCCGTCAAAGAGACCCAGTACTTC
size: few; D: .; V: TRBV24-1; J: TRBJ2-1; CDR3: CATSGPGKEQFF; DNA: TGTGCCACCAGTGGCCCGGGAAAGGAGCAGTTCTTC
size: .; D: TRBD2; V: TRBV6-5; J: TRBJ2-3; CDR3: CASSYAFSGGAGDTQYF; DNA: TGTGCCAGCAGTTACGCCTTTAGCGGGGGGGCCGGAGATACGCAGTATTTT
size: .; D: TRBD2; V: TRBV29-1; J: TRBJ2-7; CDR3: CSVPSSGRSSNEQYF; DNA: TGCAGCGTCCCGAGTAGCGGGAGAAGTTCCAATGAGCAGTACTTC
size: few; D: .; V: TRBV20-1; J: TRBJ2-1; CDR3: CSAKRGEAEQFF; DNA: TGCAGTGCTAAGCGCGGGGAAGCTGAGCAGTTCTTC
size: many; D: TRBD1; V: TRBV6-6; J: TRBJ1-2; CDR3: CASKNGQGLYGYTF; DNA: TGTGCCAGCAAAAACGGACAGGGCTTGTATGGCTACACCTTC
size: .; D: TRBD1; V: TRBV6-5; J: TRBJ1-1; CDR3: CASSYSYRGETEAFF; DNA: TGTGCCAGCAGTTACTCCTACAGGGGTGAGACTGAAGCTTTCTTT
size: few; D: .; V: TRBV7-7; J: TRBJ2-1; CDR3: CASSLGTGGEQFF; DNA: TGTGCTAGCAGCTTAGGGACCGGGGGTGAGCAGTTCTTC
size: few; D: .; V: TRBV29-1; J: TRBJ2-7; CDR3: CSVGDNRRPIYEQYF; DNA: TGCAGCGTTGGGGACAACAGGAGGCCGATCTACGAGCAGTACTTC
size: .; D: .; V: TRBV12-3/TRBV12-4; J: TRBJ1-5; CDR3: CASSLLDGSNQPQHF; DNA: TGTGCCAGCAGCCTTCTGGACGGAAGCAATCAGCCCCAGCATTTT
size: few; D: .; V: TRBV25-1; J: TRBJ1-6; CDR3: CASSEEGLLYNSPLHF; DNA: TGTGCCAGCAGTGAAGAGGGCCTCCTCTATAATTCACCCCTCCACTTT
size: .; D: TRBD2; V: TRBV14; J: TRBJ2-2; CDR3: CASSHIGRGKTGELFF; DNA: TGTGCCAGCAGCCATATCGGGCGGGGGAAAACCGGGGAGCTGTTTTTT
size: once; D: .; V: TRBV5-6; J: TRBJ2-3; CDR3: CASPFSWHTQYF; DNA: TGTGCCAGCCCATTCAGTTGGCATACGCAGTATTTT